The next 10 T cell receptor beta chains were all read from a single sample in a study of spatial heterogeneity in lung cancer. MiXCR was run by TCRdb on the 5' RACE reads, yielding one entry per CDR3 protein. The repertoire includes some 110,000 distinct CDR3 sequences, 10% to 15% of them detected once, and approximately 15% sits in the top ten. Time point noted: blood at routine non-recurrence follow-up after resection. Whole RNA, which was extracted from tumor, nontumor lung tissue or frozen PBMC, was sequenced without any cell sorting. The sequences come from PBMCs, collected at follow-up. These receptors all stem from a male donor with early-stage non-small cell lung cancer.

This clonotype was observed many times. This chain joins TRBV23-1 and TRBJ2-7; D unclear. TRBV23-1 is noted as an ORF with a role that remains uncertain. CDR3 length equals 15 residues. Trimming removed 0 bases at V and 6 bases at J, with 15 bases between. The CDR3 protein is CASSQSCPKKCEQYF. The CDR3 DNA reads as TGCGCCAGCAGTCAATCGTGTCCCAAGAAATGCGAGCAGTACTTC.

This clonotype was picked up a small number of times. The chain is built from TRBV6-2 or TRBV6-3 and TRBJ2-1, with 7 bases matching TRBD2. This CDR3 has 15 amino acids. With 8 bases clipped from V and 7 bases from J, the junction kept 14 bases outside the gene matches. Germline CDR1 reads MNHEY; CDR2 reads SVGEGT. The CDR3 loop reads CASRRYGRESNEQFF. The CDR3 nucleotides read TGTGCCAGCCGTAGGTATGGGAGGGAATCAAATGAGCAGTTCTTC.

The rearrangement links TRBV9 to TRBJ2-2; a weak D match, TRBD2 (5 bases). V lost 0 bases and J lost 3, with 12 bases in between. The germline V gene encodes CDR1 SGDLS and CDR2 YYNGEE. This CDR3 region has 16 residues. CDR3 residues: CASSVETTRDTGELFF. CDR3 coding DNA: TGTGCCAGCAGCGTAGAGACTACCCGAGACACCGGGGAGCTGTTTTTT.

This chain connects TRBV7-9 to TRBJ1-5; no clear D. From germline, CDR1 is SEHNR and CDR2 FQNEAQ (reference sequence). The CDR3 sequence is 13 residues long. V lost 4 bases to trimming and J lost 6 bases, with 10 bases between them. CDR3 DNA sequence: TGTGCCAGCAGCTCCGGCTCGGGTCAGCCCCAGCATTTT. Translating gives CASSSGSGQPQHF.

In its sample, this clonotype was seen a few times. The chain recombines TRBV28 with TRBJ1-1; D is ambiguous. Germline CDR1 is MDHEN and CDR2 is SYDVKM. Deletions cut 3 bases from V and 10 bases from J, with 12 bases between. The length of the CDR3 is 12 residues. For the CDR3, the DNA is TGTGCCAGCAGTTTGACCAGTGCCGTAGCTTTCTTT. Translation: CASSLTSAVAFF.

The chain recombines TRBV19 with TRBJ2-5; 8 bases fit TRBD2. The CDR3 covers 15 residues. Looked up from germline, CDR1 is LNHDA and CDR2 is SQIVND (reference sequence). The V and J ends lost 6 bases and 3 bases, in that order; junction bases with no gene match: 9. CDR3 sequence: CASSTPRGVEETQYF. DNA for the CDR3: TGTGCCAGTAGCACCCCGCGGGGGGTGGAAGAGACCCAGTACTTC.

This clonotype was observed a handful of times. The chain uses TRBV28 and TRBJ2-1, with D tentatively TRBD1 or TRBD2 (6 bases each). This CDR3 spans 16 amino acids. Germline CDR1 reads MDHEN; CDR2 reads SYDVKM. V was clipped by 6 bases and J by 5 bases, with 20 bases between them. The CDR3 DNA follows: TGTGCCAGCAGACTCCCCTCCGGGGGCCCAAACAATGAGCAGTTCTTC. Encoded protein: CASRLPSGGPNNEQFF.

Many counts were recorded for this clonotype. The chain uses TRBV19 and TRBJ1-2; no clear D. Trimming removed 8 bases at V and 5 bases at J, with 15 bases between. The CDR3 has 13 residues. The germline gives CDR1 LNHDA, CDR2 SQIVND (reference sequence). CDR3 in amino acids: CASLGLFSYGYTF. CDR3 nucleotides: TGTGCCAGTTTGGGCTTGTTTTCGTATGGCTACACCTTC.

This chain joins TRBV10-3 and TRBJ1-1, with a weak D call TRBD1 (5 bases). The ends were cut back, 6 bases at V and 5 bases at J, with 13 bases in the middle. Germline assignment: CDR1 ENHRY and CDR2 SYGVKD. The CDR3 sequence is 13 residues long. The CDR3 DNA sequence: TGTGCCATCAGGCCGACAGCCGGGACTGAAGCTTTCTTT. Encoded protein: CAIRPTAGTEAFF.

This clonotype was found many times. The rearrangement joins TRBV7-9 to TRBJ2-7, with 12 bases identical to TRBD1. The length of the CDR3 is 16 residues. Germline V gene lookup returns CDR1 SEHNR and CDR2 FQNEAQ (reference sequence). V lost 3 bases to trimming and J lost 6 bases; unmatched junction nucleotides: 9. The CDR3 bases are TGTGCCAGCAGCTTGCTCGGGGACAGGGGGCGTCTCGAGCAGTACTTC. Amino acids: CASSLLGDRGRLEQYF.